What follows are 10 T cell receptor beta chains derived from one specimen sequenced in a study of blood T cell repertoires in COVID-19. The repertoire was sequenced with immunoSEQ multiplex PCR; TCRdb's copy has only in-frame clones and lacks some. The sample lists about 180,000 clones; 88% were seen once. The sample comprised PBMCs or T cells enriched from blood (not recorded which). These receptors all stem from a young woman who had recovered from COVID-19.

The chain couples TRBV6-5 to TRBJ2-7; D possibly corresponds to TRBD2 (5 bases). CDR1 is MNHEY and CDR2 is SVGAGI in the germline V gene. The CDR3 loop spans 15 amino acids. The ends were cut back, 6 bases at V and 0 bases at J, with 15 bases in the middle. The CDR3 is CASRMSGVPSYEQYF. The CDR3 DNA sequence: TGTGCCAGCAGAATGTCCGGGGTTCCCTCCTACGAGCAGTACTTC.

The chain has TRBV7-9 and TRBJ1-1, with a possible D match to TRBD1 (6 bases). The CDR3 contains 13 residues. The ends were cut back, 1 base at V and 11 bases at J, with 14 bases in the middle. In germline, CDR1 is SEHNR, CDR2 FQNEAQ (reference sequence). The DNA of the CDR3 is TGTGCCAGCAGCTTAGGTGGGGGGGCGCAGGCTTTCTTT. Amino acid sequence: CASSLGGGAQAFF.

This chain links TRBV5-1 with TRBJ2-1; maybe TRBD2 (6 bases). V shed 4 bases and J shed 8 bases, with 16 bases lying between them. This CDR3 is 14 amino acids long. Germline V lookup: CDR1 SGHRS, CDR2 YFSETQ. This chain's CDR3 is CASSHGRGNDEQFF. The CDR3 DNA sequence: TGCGCCAGCAGCCACGGTCGCGGGAACGATGAGCAGTTCTTC.

The chain is built from TRBV6-1 and TRBJ1-2, with 7 positions matching TRBD1. Germline V gives CDR1 MNHNS, CDR2 SASEGT. J lost 4 bases, V lost 3 bases, and 8 bases had no gene match. The CDR3 is 15 amino acids. The CDR3 sequence is CASSESSGTVYGYTF. CDR3 nucleotides: TGTGCCAGCAGTGAGAGCTCCGGGACAGTCTATGGCTACACCTTC.

The V gene is TRBV10-3, the J gene TRBJ1-3; weak D call: TRBD1 (5 bases). The ends were cut back, 4 bases at V and 0 bases at J, with 7 bases in the middle. The CDR3 covers 14 residues. Germline CDR1 and CDR2: ENHRY and SYGVKD. This chain's CDR3 is CAISVGGSGNTIYF. The CDR3 DNA is TGTGCCATCAGTGTCGGGGGCTCTGGAAACACCATATATTTT.

The chain employs TRBV5-4 and TRBJ2-7, with TRBD1 as a possible D gene (6 bases). V was clipped by 4 bases and J by 4 bases, with 18 bases between them. Germline CDR1 SGHNT, CDR2 YYREEE (reference sequence). The CDR3 is 15 residues long. This CDR3 reads CASSQDSLGFYEQYF. The CDR3 DNA sequence: TGTGCCAGCAGCCAGGACAGTTTGGGCTTTTACGAGCAGTACTTC.

This clone has a single count. The CDR3 nucleotides are TGTGCCAGCAGTGCACCCGGCGCGAGGCCTTATGGCTACACCTTC. It is translated as CASSAPGARPYGYTF. The chain couples TRBV28 to TRBJ1-2; D gene unclear. The CDR3 covers 15 residues. Germline CDR1 MDHEN, CDR2 SYDVKM. V was cut by 5 bases and J by 5 bases, with 18 bases left in between.

This clone was counted only a few times. The rearrangement joins TRBV24-1 to TRBJ1-3; TRBD1 matches at 7 bases. Losses at the gene ends were 4 bases for V and 4 bases for J; bases not matched to a gene: 3. The length of the CDR3 is 14 residues. Germline values: CDR1 KGHDR, CDR2 SFDVKD. The CDR3 sequence: CATSDRQGGNTIYF. CDR3 bases: TGTGCCACCAGTGACCGACAGGGAGGAAACACCATATATTTT.

This chain links TRBV5-1 with TRBJ2-5, with 9 bases fitting TRBD2. The V and J ends lost 0 bases and 2 bases, in that order; junction bases with no gene match: 8. CDR1 SGHRS and CDR2 YFSETQ come from the germline V gene. This CDR3 contains 17 residues. The CDR3 is CASSLEPAGGIQETQYF. The CDR3 DNA reads as TGCGCCAGCAGCTTGGAACCAGCGGGGGGAATTCAAGAGACCCAGTACTTC.

The V call is TRBV2, the J call TRBJ2-1, with 16 bases aligning to TRBD2. This CDR3 is 20 amino acids long. The V gene's germline CDR1 is SNHLY and CDR2 FYNNEI. The V segment lost 2 bases and the J segment 5 bases; nucleotides outside the gene matches: 12. The CDR3 DNA follows: TGTGCCAGCAGTGAAATCTGGGCCGGGACTAGCGGGAGGGGGGACAATGAGCAGTTCTTC. Translation: CASSEIWAGTSGRGDNEQFF.